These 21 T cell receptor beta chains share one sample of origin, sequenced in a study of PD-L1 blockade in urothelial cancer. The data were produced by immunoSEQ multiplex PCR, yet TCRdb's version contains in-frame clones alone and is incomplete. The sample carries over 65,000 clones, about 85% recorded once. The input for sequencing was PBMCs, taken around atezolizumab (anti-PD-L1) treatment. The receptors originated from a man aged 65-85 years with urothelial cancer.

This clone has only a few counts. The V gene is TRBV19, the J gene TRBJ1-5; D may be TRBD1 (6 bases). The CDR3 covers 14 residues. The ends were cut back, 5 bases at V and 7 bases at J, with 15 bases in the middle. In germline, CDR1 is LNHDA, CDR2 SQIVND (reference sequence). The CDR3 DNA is TGTGCCAGTAGTGGAAACAGGGTAGGGCAGCCCCAGCATTTT. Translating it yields CASSGNRVGQPQHF.

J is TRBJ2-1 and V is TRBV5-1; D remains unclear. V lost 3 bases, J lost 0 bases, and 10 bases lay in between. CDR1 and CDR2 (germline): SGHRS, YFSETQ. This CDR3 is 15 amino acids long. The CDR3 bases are TGCGCCAGCAGCTCCTCTTCGAGCTCCTACAATGAGCAGTTCTTC. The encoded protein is CASSSSSSSYNEQFF.

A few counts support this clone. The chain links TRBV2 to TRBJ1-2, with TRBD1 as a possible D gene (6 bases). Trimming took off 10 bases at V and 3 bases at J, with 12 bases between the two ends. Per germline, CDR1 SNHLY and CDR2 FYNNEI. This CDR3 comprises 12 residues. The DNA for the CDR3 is TGTGCCACTAGCGGGGGCGACTATGGCTACACCTTC. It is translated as CATSGGDYGYTF.

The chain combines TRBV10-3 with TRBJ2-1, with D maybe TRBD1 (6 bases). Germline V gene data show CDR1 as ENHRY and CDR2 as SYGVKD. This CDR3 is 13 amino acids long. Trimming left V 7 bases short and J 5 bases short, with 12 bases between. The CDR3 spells CAITRTEDNEQFF. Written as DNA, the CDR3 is TGTGCCATCACCCGGACAGAAGACAATGAGCAGTTCTTC.

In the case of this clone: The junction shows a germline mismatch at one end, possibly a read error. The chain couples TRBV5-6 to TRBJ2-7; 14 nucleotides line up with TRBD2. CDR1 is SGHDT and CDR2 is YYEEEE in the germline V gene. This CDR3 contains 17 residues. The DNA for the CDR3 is TGTGCCAGCAGCTTGCCACGACTAGCGGGAGGGTCCTCCGAGCAGTACTTC. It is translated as CASSLPRLAGGSSEQYF.

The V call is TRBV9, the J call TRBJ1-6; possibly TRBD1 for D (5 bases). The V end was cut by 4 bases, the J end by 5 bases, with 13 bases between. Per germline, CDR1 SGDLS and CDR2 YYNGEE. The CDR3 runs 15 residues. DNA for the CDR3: TGTGCCAGCAGCACCTCCTGGACACATAATTCACCCCTCCACTTT. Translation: CASSTSWTHNSPLHF. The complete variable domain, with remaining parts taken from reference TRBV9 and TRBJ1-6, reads DSGVTQTPKHLITATGQRVTLRCSPRSGDLSVYWYQQSLDQGLQFLIQYYNGEERAKGNILERFSAQQFPDLHSELNLSSLELGDSALYFCASSTSWTHNSPLHFGNGTRLTVT.

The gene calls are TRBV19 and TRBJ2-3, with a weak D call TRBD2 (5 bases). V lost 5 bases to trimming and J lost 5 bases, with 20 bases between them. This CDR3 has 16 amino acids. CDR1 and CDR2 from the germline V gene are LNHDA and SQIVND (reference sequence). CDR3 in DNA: TGTGCCAGTAGTCCCCCGAGGGTCGGCCTTGTAGATACGCAGTATTTT. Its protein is CASSPPRVGLVDTQYF.

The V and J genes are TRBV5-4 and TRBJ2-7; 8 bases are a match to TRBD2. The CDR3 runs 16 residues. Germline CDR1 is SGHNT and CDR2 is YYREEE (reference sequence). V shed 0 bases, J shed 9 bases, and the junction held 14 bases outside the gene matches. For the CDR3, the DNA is TGTGCCAGCAGCTTGGTGGGTGGTAGCGGGACTAAGGCGCAGTACTTC. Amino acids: CASSLVGGSGTKAQYF.

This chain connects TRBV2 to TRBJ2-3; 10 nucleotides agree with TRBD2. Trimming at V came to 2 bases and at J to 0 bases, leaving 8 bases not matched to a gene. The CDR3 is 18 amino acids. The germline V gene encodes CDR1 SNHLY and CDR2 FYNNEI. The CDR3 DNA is TGTGCCAGCAGTGAACGAGCGGGAGGGAGACCTAGCACAGATACGCAGTATTTT. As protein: CASSERAGGRPSTDTQYF.

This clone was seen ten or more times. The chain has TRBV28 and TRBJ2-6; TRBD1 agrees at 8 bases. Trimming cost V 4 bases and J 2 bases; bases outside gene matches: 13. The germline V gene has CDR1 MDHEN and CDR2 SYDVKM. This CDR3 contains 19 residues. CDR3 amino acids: CASSSPRQGRTPGANVLTF. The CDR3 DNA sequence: TGTGCCAGCAGTTCCCCGCGACAGGGGAGGACGCCTGGGGCCAACGTCCTGACTTTC.

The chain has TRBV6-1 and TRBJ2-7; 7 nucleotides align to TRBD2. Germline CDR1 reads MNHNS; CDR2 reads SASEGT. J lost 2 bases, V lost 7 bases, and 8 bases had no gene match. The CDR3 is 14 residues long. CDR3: CASTQAGATYEQYF. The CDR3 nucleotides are TGTGCCAGCACACAGGCGGGAGCTACCTACGAGCAGTACTTC.

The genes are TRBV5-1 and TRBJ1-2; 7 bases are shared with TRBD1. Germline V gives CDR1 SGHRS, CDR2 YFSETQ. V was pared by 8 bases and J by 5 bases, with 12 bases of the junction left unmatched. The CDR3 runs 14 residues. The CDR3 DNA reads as TGCGCCAGTAGAGAACCGACAGGGCGGTATGGCTACACCTTC. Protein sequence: CASREPTGRYGYTF. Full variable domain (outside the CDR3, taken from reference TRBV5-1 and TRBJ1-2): KAGVTQTPRYLIKTRGQQVTLSCSPISGHRSVSWYQQTPGQGLQFLFEYFSETQRNKGNFPGRFSGRQFSNSRSEMNVSTLELGDSALYLCASREPTGRYGYTFGSGTRLTVV.

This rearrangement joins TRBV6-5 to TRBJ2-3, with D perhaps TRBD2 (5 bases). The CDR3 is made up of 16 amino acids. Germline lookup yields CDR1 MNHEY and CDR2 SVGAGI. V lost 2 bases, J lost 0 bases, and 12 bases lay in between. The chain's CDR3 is CASSYTQRGSTDTQYF. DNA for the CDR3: TGTGCCAGCAGTTACACTCAACGGGGAAGCACAGATACGCAGTATTTT.

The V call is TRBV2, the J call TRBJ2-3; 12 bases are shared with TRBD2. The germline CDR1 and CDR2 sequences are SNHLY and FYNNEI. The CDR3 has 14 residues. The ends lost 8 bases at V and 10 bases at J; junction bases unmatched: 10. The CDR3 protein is CASGLTSGRVAQYF. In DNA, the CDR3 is TGTGCCAGCGGGTTGACTAGCGGGAGAGTTGCGCAGTATTTT.

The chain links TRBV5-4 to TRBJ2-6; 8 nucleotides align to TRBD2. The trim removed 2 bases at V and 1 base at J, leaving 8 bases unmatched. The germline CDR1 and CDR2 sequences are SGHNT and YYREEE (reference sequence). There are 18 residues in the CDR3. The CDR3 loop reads CASSLTGSGGSGANVLTF. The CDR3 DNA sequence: TGTGCCAGCAGCTTAACAGGGAGCGGGGGTTCTGGGGCCAACGTCCTGACTTTC.

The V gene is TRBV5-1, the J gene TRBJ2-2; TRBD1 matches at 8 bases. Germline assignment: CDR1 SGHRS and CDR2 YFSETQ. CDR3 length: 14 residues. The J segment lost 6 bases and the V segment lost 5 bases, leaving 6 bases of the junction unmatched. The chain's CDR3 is CASSPGGASGELFF. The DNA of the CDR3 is TGCGCCAGCAGTCCAGGGGGCGCGTCCGGGGAGCTGTTTTTT.

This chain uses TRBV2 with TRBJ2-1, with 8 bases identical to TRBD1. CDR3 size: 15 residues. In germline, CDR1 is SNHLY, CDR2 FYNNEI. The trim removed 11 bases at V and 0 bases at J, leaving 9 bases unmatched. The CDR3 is CACGQGPVSYNEQFF. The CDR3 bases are TGTGCCTGCGGACAGGGACCCGTCTCCTACAATGAGCAGTTCTTC.

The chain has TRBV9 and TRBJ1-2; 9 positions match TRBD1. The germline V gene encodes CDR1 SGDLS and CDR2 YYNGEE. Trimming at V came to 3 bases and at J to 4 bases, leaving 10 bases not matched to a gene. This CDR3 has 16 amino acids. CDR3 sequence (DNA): TGTGCCAGCAGCGCCGGAGACAGGGGGAGAGGCTATGGCTACACCTTC. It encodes CASSAGDRGRGYGYTF.

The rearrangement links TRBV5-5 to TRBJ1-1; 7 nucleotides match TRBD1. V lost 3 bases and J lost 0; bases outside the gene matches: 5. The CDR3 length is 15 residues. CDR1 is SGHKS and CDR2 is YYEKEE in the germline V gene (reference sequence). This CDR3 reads CASSSLQGMNTEAFF. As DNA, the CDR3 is TGTGCCAGCAGCTCGCTACAGGGGATGAACACTGAAGCTTTCTTT.

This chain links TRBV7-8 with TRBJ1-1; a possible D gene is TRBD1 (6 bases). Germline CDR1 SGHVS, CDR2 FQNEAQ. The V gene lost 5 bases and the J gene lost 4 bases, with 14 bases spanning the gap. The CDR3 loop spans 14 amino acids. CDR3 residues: CASSPHTGFTEAFF. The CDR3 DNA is TGTGCCAGCAGCCCTCATACAGGGTTCACTGAAGCTTTCTTT.

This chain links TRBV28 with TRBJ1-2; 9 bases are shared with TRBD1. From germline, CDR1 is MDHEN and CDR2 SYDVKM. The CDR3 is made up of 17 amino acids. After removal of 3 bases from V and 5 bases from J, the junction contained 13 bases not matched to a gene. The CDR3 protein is CASSFPPGTGTLYGYTF. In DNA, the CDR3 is TGTGCCAGCAGTTTCCCCCCGGGGACAGGGACCCTATATGGCTACACCTTC.